This TCR beta chain is drawn from a study of blood T cells in healthy people across ages. General observations from the study: Long-lived donors had more naive CD4+ cells and higher diversity than aged donors. Those diversity estimates obtained from one million T cells were thought to be underestimates.

As to this clonotype: The antigen remains undetermined.

The germline gives CDR1 SGHAT, CDR2 FQNNGV. The CDR3 runs 16 residues. Losses at the gene ends were 4 bases for V and 1 base for J; bases not matched to a gene: 6. A sample-barcoded 5' primer and a J-beta primer mix were used in a second PCR of roughly 6 to 11 cycles. Template switching added a 12-random-nucleotide identifier to every cDNA molecule. TCRdb reprocessed the 5' RACE reads with MiXCR, giving one entry per CDR3 protein. Among a few hundred thousand distinct CDR3 sequences, roughly half were seen once, and the ten largest hold 45% to 65%. The material sequenced was blood. The receptor comes from a man aged 55 to 69 in good health. The chain combines TRBV11-2 with TRBJ2-3, with 9 bases identical to TRBD2. The CDR3, as DNA: TGTGCCAGCAGCTCCGCCCAGCGGGGGGGCACAGATACGCAGTATTTT. Translated: CASSSAQRGGTDTQYF.